These 22 T cell receptor beta chains originate from one sample sequenced in a study of blood T cells in healthy people across ages. The use of a sample-barcoded 5' primer and a J-beta primer mix characterized a second PCR of roughly 6 to 11 cycles. MiXCR, run by TCRdb on the 5' RACE reads, gives a single entry per CDR3 protein. The sample lists about 570,000 distinct CDR3 sequences, 25% to 30% occurring once. Sequencing input: blood. The receptors here all came from an older woman in good health.

This clonotype was counted between two and nine times. The chain joins TRBV2 to TRBJ2-5; perhaps TRBD1 as D (5 bases). CDR1 SNHLY and CDR2 FYNNEI come from the germline V gene. Trimming stripped 7 bases from V and 5 bases from J, with 14 bases between. The CDR3 has 13 residues. CDR3 in DNA: TGTGCCAGCAACCCCAGGGAAGGGGAGACCCAGTACTTC. Translated: CASNPREGETQYF.

The V call is TRBV2, the J call TRBJ2-1; D is unclear. V was shortened by 4 bases and J by 4 bases, with 17 bases between the two germline ends. The CDR3 sequence is 16 residues long. Looked up from germline, CDR1 is SNHLY and CDR2 is FYNNEI. The CDR3: CASSAGRIIVYNEQFF. Written as DNA, the CDR3 is TGTGCCAGCAGTGCGGGCAGGATTATTGTTTACAATGAGCAGTTCTTC. Filled out from reference TRBV2 and TRBJ2-1, the complete variable domain reads EPEVTQTPSHQVTQMGQEVILRCVPISNHLYFYWYRQILGQKVEFLVSFYNNEISEKSEIFDDQFSVERPDGSNFTLKIRSTKLEDSAMYFCASSAGRIIVYNEQFFGPGTRLTVL.

V and J are TRBV20-1 and TRBJ2-1, with TRBD2 matching 7 bases. This CDR3 contains 14 residues. V shed 3 bases, J shed 6 bases, and the junction held 8 bases outside the gene matches. Germline V lookup: CDR1 DFQATT, CDR2 SNEGSKA (reference sequence). The CDR3 is CSARGKRDTNEQFF. The CDR3 DNA sequence: TGCAGTGCTAGGGGGAAGCGGGATACCAATGAGCAGTTCTTC.

This clonotype was observed a handful of times. The chain is built from TRBV5-1 and TRBJ2-1, with 8 bases aligning to TRBD1. The trim removed 6 bases at V and 1 base at J, leaving 3 bases unmatched. The CDR3 extends over 14 amino acids. Per the germline V gene, CDR1 is SGHRS and CDR2 is YFSETQ. This CDR3 is CASMRTGSYNEQFF. The CDR3 DNA reads as TGCGCCAGCATGCGGACAGGGTCCTACAATGAGCAGTTCTTC.

The V gene is TRBV3-1, the J gene TRBJ2-7; D unresolved. CDR1 is LGHDT, CDR2 YNNKEL, per germline (reference sequence). V lost 0 bases and J lost 2, with 8 bases in between. The CDR3 is made up of 14 amino acids. Here the CDR3 DNA reads TGTGCCAGCAGCCAAGAAGGTGGACCCTACGAGCAGTACTTC. Its protein product is CASSQEGGPYEQYF.

This clonotype was observed a handful of times. DNA for the CDR3: TGTGCCAGCAGTTCCCGTAGTCGGGGAAAACTGTTTTTT. Translation gives CASSSRSRGKLFF. The V call is TRBV12-3 or TRBV12-4, the J call TRBJ1-4; D gene uncertain. V was shortened by 4 bases and J by 10 bases, with 13 bases between the two germline ends. The CDR3 consists of 13 residues.

This clonotype was counted a few times. Because it lacks the conserved phenylalanine or tryptophan at the end, this CDR3 is likely a read error. The V call is TRBV9, the J call TRBJ2-7; 8 bases match TRBD2. V lost 0 bases, J lost 6 bases, and 8 bases stayed unmatched. Looked up from germline, CDR1 is SGDLS and CDR2 is YYNGEE. This CDR3 is built from 15 residues. The CDR3 DNA is TGTGCCAGCAGCGTAGACGGGGGGGCCTCACTCGAGCAGTACCTC. Translation gives CASSVDGGASLEQYL.

Comment on this clonotype: One end of the junction varies from germline; a read error may be responsible. The chain combines TRBV3-1 with TRBJ2-5; D gene unclear. The CDR3 sequence is 14 residues long. Germline V gene sequence: CDR1 LGHDT, CDR2 YNNKEL (reference sequence). CDR3 loop: CASSQGRPPYEQCF. CDR3 nucleotides: TGTGCCAGCAGCCAAGGTCGACCACCCTACGAGCAGTGCTTC.

In this sample, this clonotype turned up a few times. The chain links TRBV7-9 to TRBJ2-5, with 7 bases fitting TRBD1. The germline V gene encodes CDR1 SEHNR and CDR2 FQNEAQ (reference sequence). The CDR3 totals 16 residues. Trimming cost V 1 base and J 1 base; bases outside gene matches: 6. As DNA, the CDR3 is TGTGCCAGCAGCTTAGGGGTTGACAGGGCCCAAGAGACCCAGTACTTC. Translation gives CASSLGVDRAQETQYF.

V gene TRBV20-1 combines with J gene TRBJ2-4, with 9 bases that match TRBD1. Germline loops: CDR1 DFQATT, CDR2 SNEGSKA (reference sequence). The CDR3 extends over 14 amino acids. J was trimmed by 7 bases and V by 6 bases; bases with no gene match: 10. In nucleotides, the CDR3 is TGCAGTGCCAAAGTGGGACAGGGAAGGAACATTCAGTACTTC. Amino acids: CSAKVGQGRNIQYF.

This sequence joins TRBV7-6 and TRBJ2-2; D remains unclear. Germline V gives CDR1 SGHVS, CDR2 FNYEAQ. V was cut by 7 bases and J by 4 bases, with 4 bases left in between. The CDR3 runs 11 residues. CDR3 residues: CASTSTGELFF. In nucleotides, the CDR3 is TGTGCCAGCACGAGCACCGGGGAGCTGTTTTTT.

The chain has TRBV20-1 and TRBJ1-1; 8 bases are a match to TRBD1. CDR3 length equals 12 residues. Germline CDR1 is DFQATT and CDR2 is SNEGSKA (reference sequence). V was pared by 4 bases and J by 4 bases, with 2 bases of the junction left unmatched. The CDR3 reads CSAITGGTEAFF. The CDR3 DNA reads TGCAGTGCTATTACAGGGGGCACTGAAGCTTTCTTT.

This chain joins TRBV5-1 and TRBJ1-4; D gene uncertain. This CDR3 is built from 13 residues. Trimming took off 5 bases at V and 0 bases at J, with 5 bases between the two ends. CDR1 is SGHRS, CDR2 YFSETQ, per germline. The CDR3 loop reads CASSGTTNEKLFF. CDR3 DNA: TGCGCCAGCAGTGGGACAACTAATGAAAAACTGTTTTTT.

This chain uses TRBV20-1 with TRBJ2-3; 11 positions agree with TRBD2. This CDR3 comprises 13 residues. Germline V gives CDR1 DFQATT, CDR2 SNEGSKA (reference sequence). In DNA form, the CDR3 reads TGCACCGGCCGGACTAGCGGGACAGATACGCAGTATTTT. Translated: CTGRTSGTDTQYF.

The CDR3 DNA is TGTGCCAGCAGTTTTTCCCCCTCAGGGGGTGGCGTAGATACGCAGTATTTT. Translating gives CASSFSPSGGGVDTQYF. The chain carries TRBV28 and TRBJ2-3; TRBD1 aligns across 7 bases. CDR3 length: 17 residues. Germline lookup yields CDR1 MDHEN and CDR2 SYDVKM. V gave up 3 bases and J gave up 5 bases; unmatched junction bases: 14.

This clonotype was picked up a small number of times. An end of the junction differs from the germline gene, which may be a read error. The J gene is TRBJ2-5, the V gene TRBV6-5, with a possible D match to TRBD2 (5 bases). This CDR3 spans 12 amino acids. Germline CDR1 is MNHEY and CDR2 is SVGAGI. The CDR3 nucleotides read TGTGCCAGCAGTTCGCTCGGGGAGAGCCAGTACTTC. This encodes CASSSLGESQYF.

CDR3 protein: CASSLEGSRGNIQYF. As DNA, the CDR3 is TGTGCCAGCAGCTTAGAGGGCAGCCGCGGCAACATTCAGTACTTC. The chain combines TRBV11-2 with TRBJ2-4; no reliable D call. The CDR3 contains 15 residues. V shed 0 bases and J shed 7 bases, with 13 bases lying between them. The germline CDR1 and CDR2 sequences are SGHAT and FQNNGV.

This chain uses TRBV7-8 with TRBJ2-2; D might be TRBD2 (6 bases). V lost 1 base and J 6 bases, leaving 21 bases between the germline ends. The CDR3 totals 18 residues. CDR1 is SGHVS and CDR2 is FQNEAQ in the germline V gene. The CDR3 region is CASSLVGGILVRAGELFF. The CDR3 coding sequence is TGTGCCAGCAGCTTAGTAGGAGGGATCCTTGTTAGGGCCGGGGAGCTGTTTTTT.

V is TRBV5-6 and J is TRBJ1-1; 9 bases agree with TRBD1. The CDR3 totals 15 residues. The junction had 6 bases not matched to a gene; V was cut back by 5 bases and J by 1 base. The V gene's germline CDR1 is SGHDT and CDR2 YYEEEE. As DNA, the CDR3 is TGTGCCAGCAGGGCAAAGGGACAGGGGAACACTGAAGCTTTCTTT. This encodes CASRAKGQGNTEAFF.

The chain couples TRBV29-1 to TRBJ2-3; 7 bases are shared with TRBD2. The CDR3 runs 15 residues. Germline trimming cut 6 bases from V and 2 bases from J; bases unmatched to any gene: 11. Germline V CDR1 and CDR2: SQVTM, ANQGSEA. CDR3 region: CSVQRLGRVTDTQYF. CDR3 nucleotide sequence: TGCAGCGTCCAACGGCTAGGGAGGGTCACAGATACGCAGTATTTT.

This chain uses TRBV7-9 with TRBJ1-1, with a weak D call TRBD1 (6 bases). The CDR3 has 16 amino acids. V was trimmed by 1 base and J by 5 bases, leaving 17 bases between them. The germline gives CDR1 SEHNR, CDR2 FQNEAQ (reference sequence). In nucleotides, the CDR3 is TGTGCCAGCAGCTTAGAACAGGGCCTCGGGGGGACTGAAGCTTTCTTT. Residues: CASSLEQGLGGTEAFF.

This clonotype was observed a few times. The chain employs TRBV20-1 and TRBJ1-6; perhaps TRBD1 as D (6 bases). The CDR3 contains 14 residues. Deletions cut 6 bases from V and 1 base from J, with 10 bases between. The germline CDR1 and CDR2 sequences are DFQATT and SNEGSKA (reference sequence). The CDR3 loop reads CSAGARSYNSPLHF. The CDR3 region has the DNA TGCAGTGCGGGGGCGAGATCCTATAATTCACCCCTCCACTTT.